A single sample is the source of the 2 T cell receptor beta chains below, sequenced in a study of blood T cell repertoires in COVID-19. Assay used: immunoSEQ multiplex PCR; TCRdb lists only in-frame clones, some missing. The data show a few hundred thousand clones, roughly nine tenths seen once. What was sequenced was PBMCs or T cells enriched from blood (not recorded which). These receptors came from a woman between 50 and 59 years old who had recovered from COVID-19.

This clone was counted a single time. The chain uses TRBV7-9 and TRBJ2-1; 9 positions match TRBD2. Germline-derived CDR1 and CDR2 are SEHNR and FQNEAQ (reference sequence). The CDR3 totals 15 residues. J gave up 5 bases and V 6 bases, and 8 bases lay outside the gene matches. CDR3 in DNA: TGTGCCAGCAGTCCAACTAGCGGGTTAGACAATGAGCAGTTCTTC. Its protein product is CASSPTSGLDNEQFF. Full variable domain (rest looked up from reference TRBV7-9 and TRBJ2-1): DTGVSQNPRHKITKRGQNVTFRCDPISEHNRLYWYRQTLGQGPEFLTYFQNEAQLEKSRLLSDRFSAERPKGSFSTLEIQRTEQGDSAMYLCASSPTSGLDNEQFFGPGTRLTVL.

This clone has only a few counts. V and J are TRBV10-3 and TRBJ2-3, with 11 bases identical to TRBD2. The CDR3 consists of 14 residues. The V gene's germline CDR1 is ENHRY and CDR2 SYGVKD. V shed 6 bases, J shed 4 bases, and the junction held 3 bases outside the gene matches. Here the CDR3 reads CAIRQGLAADTQYF. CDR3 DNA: TGTGCCATCAGGCAGGGACTAGCGGCAGATACGCAGTATTTT.